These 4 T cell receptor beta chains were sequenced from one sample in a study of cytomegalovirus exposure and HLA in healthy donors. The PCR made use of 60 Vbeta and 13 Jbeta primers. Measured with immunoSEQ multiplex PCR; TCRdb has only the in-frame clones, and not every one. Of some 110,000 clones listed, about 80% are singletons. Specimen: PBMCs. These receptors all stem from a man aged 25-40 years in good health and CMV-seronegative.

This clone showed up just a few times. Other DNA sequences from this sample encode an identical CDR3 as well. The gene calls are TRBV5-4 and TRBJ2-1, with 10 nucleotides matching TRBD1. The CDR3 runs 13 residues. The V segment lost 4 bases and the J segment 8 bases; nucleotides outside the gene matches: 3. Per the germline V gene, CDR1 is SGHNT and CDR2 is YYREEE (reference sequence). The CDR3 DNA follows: TGTGCCAGCAGCCGACAGGGGGCGGATGAGCAGTTCTTC. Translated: CASSRQGADEQFF.

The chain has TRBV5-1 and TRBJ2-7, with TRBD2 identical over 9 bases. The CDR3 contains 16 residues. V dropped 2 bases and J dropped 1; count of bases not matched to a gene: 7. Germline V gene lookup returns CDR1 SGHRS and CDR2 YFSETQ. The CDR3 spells CASSFSGRDPSYEQYF. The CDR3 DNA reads TGCGCCAGCAGCTTTAGCGGGAGAGACCCATCCTACGAGCAGTACTTC. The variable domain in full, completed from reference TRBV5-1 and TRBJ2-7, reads KAGVTQTPRYLIKTRGQQVTLSCSPISGHRSVSWYQQTPGQGLQFLFEYFSETQRNKGNFPGRFSGRQFSNSRSEMNVSTLELGDSALYLCASSFSGRDPSYEQYFGPGTRLTVT.

For the CDR3, the DNA is TGTGCCAGCAACTCCCCGGGGAGGGAGGAGAAAAACATTCAGTACTTC. The encoded protein is CASNSPGREEKNIQYF. This chain uses TRBV28 with TRBJ2-4; 7 bases are shared with TRBD2. CDR1 is MDHEN and CDR2 is SYDVKM in the germline V gene. Losses at the gene ends were 7 bases for V and 4 bases for J; bases not matched to a gene: 13. This CDR3 is 16 amino acids long. The variable domain in full, completed from reference TRBV28 and TRBJ2-4, reads DVKVTQSSRYLVKRTGEKVFLECVQDMDHENMFWYRQDPGLGLRLIYFSYDVKMKEKGDIPEGYSVSREKKERFSLILESASTNQTSMYLCASNSPGREEKNIQYFGAGTRLSVL.

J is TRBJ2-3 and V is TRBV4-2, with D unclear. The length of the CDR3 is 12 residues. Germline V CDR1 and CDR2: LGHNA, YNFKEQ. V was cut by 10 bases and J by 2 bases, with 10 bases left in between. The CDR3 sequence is CATRSDTDTQYF. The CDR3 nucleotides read TGTGCCACTAGGAGCGACACAGATACGCAGTATTTT.